The present entry profiles one TCR beta chain with its context. The data originate from a study of cytomegalovirus exposure and HLA in healthy donors. The CDR3 covers 11 residues. V lost 5 bases to trimming and J lost 9 bases, with 9 bases between them. CDR1 and CDR2 from the germline V gene are SGHTA and FQGNSA. PCR employed 60 Vbeta and 13 Jbeta primers. Clones were sequenced by immunoSEQ multiplex PCR, and TCRdb holds only the in-frame ones, with some missing. The sample lists about 120,000 clones, over 60% occurring once. Sequencing was carried out using PBMCs. The rearrangement links TRBV7-2 to TRBJ2-3, with D maybe TRBD1 (5 bases). The sequence came from a man aged 25-45 years in good health and CMV-seronegative. The CDR3 loop reads CASSVTGTQYF. CDR3 DNA: TGTGCCAGCAGCGTAACAGGCACGCAGTATTTT.